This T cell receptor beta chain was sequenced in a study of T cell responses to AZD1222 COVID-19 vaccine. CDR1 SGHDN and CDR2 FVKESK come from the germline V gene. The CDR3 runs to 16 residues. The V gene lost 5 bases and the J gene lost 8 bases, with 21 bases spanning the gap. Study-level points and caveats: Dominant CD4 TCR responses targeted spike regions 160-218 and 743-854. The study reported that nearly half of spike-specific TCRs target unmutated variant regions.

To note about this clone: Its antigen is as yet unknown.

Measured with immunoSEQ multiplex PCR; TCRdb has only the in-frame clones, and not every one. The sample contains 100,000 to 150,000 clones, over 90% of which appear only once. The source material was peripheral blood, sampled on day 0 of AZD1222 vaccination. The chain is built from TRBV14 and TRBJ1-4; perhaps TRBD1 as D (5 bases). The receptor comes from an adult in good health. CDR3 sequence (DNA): TGTGCCAGCAGCTTCGCCGCGAGCAGGGTCCAGGAAAAACTGTTTTTT. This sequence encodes CASSFAASRVQEKLFF.